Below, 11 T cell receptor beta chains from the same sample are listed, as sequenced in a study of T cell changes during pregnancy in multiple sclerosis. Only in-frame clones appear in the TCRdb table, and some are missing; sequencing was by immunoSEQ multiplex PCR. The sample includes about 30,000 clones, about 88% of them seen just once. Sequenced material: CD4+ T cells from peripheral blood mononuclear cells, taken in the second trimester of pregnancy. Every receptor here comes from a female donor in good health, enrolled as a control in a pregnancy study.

The CDR3 here is CAWGQVGAGELFF. DNA of the CDR3: TGTGCCTGGGGACAGGTCGGGGCCGGGGAGCTGTTTTTT. V and J are TRBV30 and TRBJ2-2; 7 positions agree with TRBD1. CDR1 GTSNPN and CDR2 SVGIG come from the germline V gene (reference sequence). Trimming at V came to 5 bases and at J to 6 bases, leaving 6 bases not matched to a gene. The CDR3 contains 13 residues.

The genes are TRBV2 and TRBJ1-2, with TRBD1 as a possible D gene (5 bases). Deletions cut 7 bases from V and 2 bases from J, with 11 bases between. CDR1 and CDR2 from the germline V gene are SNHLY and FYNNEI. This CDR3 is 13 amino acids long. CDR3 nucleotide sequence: TGTGCCAGCATCCCGACAGAAAACTATGGCTACACCTTC. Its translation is CASIPTENYGYTF.

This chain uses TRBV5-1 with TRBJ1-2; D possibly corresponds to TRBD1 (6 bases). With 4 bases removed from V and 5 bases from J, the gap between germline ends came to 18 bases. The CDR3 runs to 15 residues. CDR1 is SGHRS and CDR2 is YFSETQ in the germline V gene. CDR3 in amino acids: CASSLGTPGVYGYTF. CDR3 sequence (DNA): TGCGCCAGCAGCCTGGGGACACCAGGCGTATATGGCTACACCTTC.

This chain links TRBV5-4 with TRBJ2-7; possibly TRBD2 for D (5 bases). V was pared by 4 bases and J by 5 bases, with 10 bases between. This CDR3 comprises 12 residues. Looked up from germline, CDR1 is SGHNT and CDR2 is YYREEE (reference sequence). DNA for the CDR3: TGTGCCAGCAGCCGCCTCGGGGACGAGCAGTACTTC. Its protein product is CASSRLGDEQYF.

The CDR3: CASSPGVAGGTDTQYF. The CDR3 bases are TGTGCCAGCTCACCCGGGGTAGCGGGGGGCACAGATACGCAGTATTTT. V is TRBV18 and J is TRBJ2-3; 9 bases match TRBD2. This CDR3 is built from 16 residues. Germline V gene lookup returns CDR1 KGHSH and CDR2 LQKENI. V was pared by 3 bases and J by 1 base, with 5 bases of the junction left unmatched.

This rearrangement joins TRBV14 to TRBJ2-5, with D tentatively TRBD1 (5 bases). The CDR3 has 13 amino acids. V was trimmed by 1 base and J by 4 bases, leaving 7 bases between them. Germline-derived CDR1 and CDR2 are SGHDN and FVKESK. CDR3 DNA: TGTGCCAGCAGCCAAGGGGGCGGAGAGACCCAGTACTTC. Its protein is CASSQGGGETQYF.

The CDR3: CASSLEGRGTYGYTF. Here the CDR3 DNA reads TGCGCCAGCAGCTTGGAAGGAAGGGGAACCTATGGCTACACCTTC. The rearrangement links TRBV5-1 to TRBJ1-2; maybe TRBD1 (5 bases). Looked up from germline, CDR1 is SGHRS and CDR2 is YFSETQ. V lost 0 bases and J 4 bases, leaving 13 bases between the germline ends. The CDR3 spans 15 residues.

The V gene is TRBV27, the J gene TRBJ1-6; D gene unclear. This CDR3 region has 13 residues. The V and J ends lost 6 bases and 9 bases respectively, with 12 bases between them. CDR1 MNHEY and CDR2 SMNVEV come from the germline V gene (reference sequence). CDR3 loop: CASRRVRGSPLHF. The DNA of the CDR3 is TGTGCCAGCAGGAGGGTGAGAGGTTCACCCCTCCACTTT.

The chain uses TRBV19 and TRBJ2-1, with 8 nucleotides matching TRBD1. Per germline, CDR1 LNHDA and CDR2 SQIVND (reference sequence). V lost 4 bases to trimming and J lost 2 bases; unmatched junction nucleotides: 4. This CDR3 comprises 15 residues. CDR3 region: CASSTRTGTYNEQFF. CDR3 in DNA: TGTGCCAGTAGTACCCGGACAGGGACCTACAATGAGCAGTTCTTC. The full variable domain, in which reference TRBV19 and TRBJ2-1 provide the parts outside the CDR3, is DGGITQSPKYLFRKEGQNVTLSCEQNLNHDAMYWYRQDPGQGLRLIYYSQIVNDFQKGDIAEGYSVSREKKESFPLTVTSAQKNPTAFYLCASSTRTGTYNEQFFGPGTRLTVL.

Here the CDR3 reads CASSFTDSLGEAFF. CDR3 nucleotides: TGTGCCAGCAGCTTCACGGACAGTCTGGGGGAAGCTTTCTTT. This rearrangement joins TRBV7-2 to TRBJ1-1; a possible D gene is TRBD1 (6 bases). Germline CDR1 and CDR2: SGHTA and FQGNSA. Trimming removed 3 bases from V and 8 bases from J, with 16 bases in between. The CDR3 sequence is 14 residues long.

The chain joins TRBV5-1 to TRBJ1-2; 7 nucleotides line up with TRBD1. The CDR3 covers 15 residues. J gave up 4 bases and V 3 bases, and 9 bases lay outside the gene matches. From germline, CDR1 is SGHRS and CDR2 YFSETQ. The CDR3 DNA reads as TGCGCCAGCAGCTCCGACGGACAGGCCCTCTATGGCTACACCTTC. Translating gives CASSSDGQALYGYTF.